Below, one T cell receptor (beta chain) is given with its context. In the authors' workflow: Quantification of nucleated cells was approximated via reference gene primer amplification. Method: immunoSEQ multiplex PCR; TCRdb's copy keeps in-frame clones and lacks some. That table supplies the V and J calls and clone size; D and trimming were determined from the DNA. The sample lists 650,000 to 800,000 clones; 80% to 90% were seen once. The data were obtained in a study of blood T cell repertoires in COVID-19. Overall study context: Spain, Italy and the United States supplied samples that represented acute and convalescent COVID-19.

Germline V CDR1 and CDR2: MGHRA, YSYEKL. V shed 1 base, J shed 5 bases, and the junction held 3 bases outside the gene matches. This CDR3 contains 14 residues. The chain recombines TRBV4-1 with TRBJ2-5; 8 positions agree with TRBD2. The source material was peripheral blood. This receptor was identified in a woman aged 18-29 years with acute or convalescent COVID-19. The CDR3: CASSQAGGGETQYF. CDR3 coding DNA: TGCGCCAGCAGCCAAGCTGGCGGGGGGGAGACCCAGTACTTC.